Presented here are 4 T cell receptor beta chains from one specimen sequenced in a study of T-cell reconstitution after alpha-beta-depleted transplantation in children. The authors prepared the TCRbeta library with unique molecular identifiers. TCRdb called the PCR reads again in MiXCR, with one record for every CDR3 protein. The table lists around 300,000 distinct CDR3 sequences, 23% of them singletons. Source: PBMCs, mostly from graft donor cells, taken 180 days after TCRalphabeta/CD19-depleted stem cell transplant. The source is a male patient between 5 and 17 years old who had a stem cell transplant for acute lymphoblastic leukemia, so the T cells may come from the graft donor.

This clonotype was seen a handful of times. J is TRBJ2-7 and V is TRBV20-1; TRBD2 matches 10 bases. The germline V gene has CDR1 DFQATT and CDR2 SNEGSKA (reference sequence). The CDR3 runs to 17 residues. V dropped 3 bases and J dropped 2; count of bases not matched to a gene: 13. For the CDR3, the DNA is TGCAGTGCTAGCTACCTCGAGCGGACTAGCGGAACCTACGAGCAGTACTTC. This gives the protein CSASYLERTSGTYEQYF.

CDR3 sequence: CASSVGFSYEQYF. In DNA, the CDR3 is TGTGCCAGCAGCGTCGGGTTCTCCTACGAGCAGTACTTC. The gene calls are TRBV9 and TRBJ2-7, with D uncertain. This CDR3 region has 13 residues. From germline, CDR1 is SGDLS and CDR2 YYNGEE. V dropped 2 bases and J dropped 0 bases, with 6 bases sitting between them.

This clonotype was seen a few times. The chain carries TRBV7-8 and TRBJ1-5; D remains ambiguous. From germline, CDR1 is SGHVS and CDR2 FQNEAQ. V was trimmed by 3 bases and J by 6 bases, leaving 18 bases between them. CDR3 length: 16 residues. This CDR3 is CASSFHRTRSSQPQHF. In nucleotides, the CDR3 is TGTGCCAGCAGCTTTCACCGTACACGGTCCAGTCAGCCCCAGCATTTT.

This rearrangement joins TRBV7-9 to TRBJ2-1; D remains unclear. Germline loops: CDR1 SEHNR, CDR2 FQNEAQ (reference sequence). CDR3 length equals 14 residues. V dropped 0 bases and J dropped 4 bases, with 7 bases sitting between them. The CDR3 loop is CASSLARVYNEQFF. The DNA of the CDR3 is TGTGCCAGCAGCTTAGCCCGAGTTTACAATGAGCAGTTCTTC.